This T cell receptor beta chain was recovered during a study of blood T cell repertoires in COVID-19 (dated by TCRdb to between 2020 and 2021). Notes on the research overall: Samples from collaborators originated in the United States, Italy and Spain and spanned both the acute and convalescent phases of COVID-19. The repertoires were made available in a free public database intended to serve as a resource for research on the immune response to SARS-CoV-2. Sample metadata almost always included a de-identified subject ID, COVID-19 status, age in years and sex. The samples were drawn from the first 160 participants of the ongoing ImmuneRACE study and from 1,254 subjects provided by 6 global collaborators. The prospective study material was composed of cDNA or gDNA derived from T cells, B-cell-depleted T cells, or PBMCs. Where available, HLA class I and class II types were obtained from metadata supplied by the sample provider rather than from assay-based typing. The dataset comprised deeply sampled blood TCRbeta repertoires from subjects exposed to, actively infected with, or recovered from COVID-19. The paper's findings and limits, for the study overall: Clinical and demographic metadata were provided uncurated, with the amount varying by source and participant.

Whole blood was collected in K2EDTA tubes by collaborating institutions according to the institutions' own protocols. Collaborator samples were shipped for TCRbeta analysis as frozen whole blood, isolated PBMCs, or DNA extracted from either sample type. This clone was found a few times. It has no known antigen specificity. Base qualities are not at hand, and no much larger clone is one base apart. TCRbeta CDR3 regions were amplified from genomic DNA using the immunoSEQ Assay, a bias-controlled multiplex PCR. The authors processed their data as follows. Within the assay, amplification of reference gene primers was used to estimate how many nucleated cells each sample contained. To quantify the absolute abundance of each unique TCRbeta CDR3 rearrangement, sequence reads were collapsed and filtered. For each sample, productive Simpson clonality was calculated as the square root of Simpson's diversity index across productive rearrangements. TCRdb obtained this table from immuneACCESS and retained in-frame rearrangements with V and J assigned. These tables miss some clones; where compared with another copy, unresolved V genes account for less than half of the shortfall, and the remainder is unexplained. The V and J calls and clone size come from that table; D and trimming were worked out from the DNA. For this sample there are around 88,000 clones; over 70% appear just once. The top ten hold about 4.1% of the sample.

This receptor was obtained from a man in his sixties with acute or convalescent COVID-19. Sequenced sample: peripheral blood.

The CDR3 region: CASSSRTTGLGGAYGYTF. The DNA sequence follows: TGTGCCAGCAGTTCGAGAACCACAGGCTTGGGGGGAGCATATGGCTACACCTTC. This chain joins TRBV27 to TRBJ1-2, with a weak D call of TRBD1 (5 bases match). From its cysteine to its phenylalanine, the CDR3 spans 18 amino acids. Only the CDR3 DNA stays, 54 bases, in frame from base 1. Looking up the germline V gene (reference sequence) yields CDR1 MNHEY and CDR2 SMNVEV. Trimming costs V 4 bases and J 5 bases, and their ends lie 26 bases apart.